This T cell receptor beta chain emerged from a study of intratumoral heterogeneity in liver cancer. Study results and caveats: Tumor region a had significantly more unique T-cell expansions than region b.

Multiple geographically separated regions of the hepatocellular carcinoma nodule were sampled separately. The CDR3 consists of 15 residues. Germline CDR1 is MNHEY and CDR2 is SVGAGI. The V gene lost 2 bases and the J gene lost 3 bases, with 11 bases spanning the gap. The method was immunoSEQ multiplex PCR; TCRdb's version includes in-frame clones alone and lacks a portion of them. The data contain 3,500 to 4,500 clones, 47% of them singletons. About this clone: Its antigen is still unknown.

The TCR originated in a man in his 70s with hepatocellular carcinoma. V usage is TRBV6-5 and J usage is TRBJ1-3; D not certain. The source was tumor tissue, collected before any cancer treatment. Here the CDR3 reads CASSYPTAHGNTIYF. The CDR3 region has the DNA TGTGCCAGCAGTTACCCCACGGCTCATGGAAACACCATATATTTT.